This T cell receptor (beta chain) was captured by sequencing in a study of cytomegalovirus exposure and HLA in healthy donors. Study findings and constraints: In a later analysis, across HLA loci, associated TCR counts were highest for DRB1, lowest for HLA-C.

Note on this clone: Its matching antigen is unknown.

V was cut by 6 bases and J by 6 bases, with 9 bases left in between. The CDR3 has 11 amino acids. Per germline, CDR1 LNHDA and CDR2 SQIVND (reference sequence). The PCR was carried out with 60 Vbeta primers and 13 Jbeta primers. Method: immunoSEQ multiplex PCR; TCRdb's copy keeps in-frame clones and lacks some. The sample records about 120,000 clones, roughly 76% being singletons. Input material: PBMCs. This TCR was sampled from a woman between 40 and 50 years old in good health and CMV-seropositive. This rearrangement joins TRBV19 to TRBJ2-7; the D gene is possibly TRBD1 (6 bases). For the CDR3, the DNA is TGTGCCAGTAGGGGGGCGGGCGAGCAGTACTTC. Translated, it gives CASRGAGEQYF.